One sample yielded the 14 T cell receptor beta chains listed below, sequenced in a study of control samples from healthy donors and cancer patients. Generated by immunoSEQ multiplex PCR, the TCRdb table keeps only in-frame clones and is missing some. The repertoire consists of about 150,000 clones, with roughly 92% occurring once and the leading ten covering around 2.4%. Sequenced material: blood. The receptors derive from a man aged 50-60 years in good health.

V is TRBV24-1 and J is TRBJ2-5; D may be TRBD1 or TRBD2 (5 bases each). Germline-derived CDR1 and CDR2 are KGHDR and SFDVKD. V was trimmed by 4 bases and J by 2 bases, leaving 16 bases between them. This CDR3 has 16 residues. The CDR3 region is CATSDNRDPRQETQYF. The CDR3, as DNA: TGTGCCACCAGTGACAACCGGGACCCGAGACAAGAGACCCAGTACTTC.

This chain links TRBV18 with TRBJ2-1, with 7 bases lining up with TRBD2. The CDR3 is 15 residues long. Germline V lookup: CDR1 KGHSH, CDR2 LQKENI. V lost 2 bases to trimming and J lost 9 bases; unmatched junction nucleotides: 10. The DNA of the CDR3 is TGTGCCAGCTCACCAACGGCGGGAGAGGGGAGTGAGCAGTTCTTC. Translation: CASSPTAGEGSEQFF. The variable domain in full, with the rest retrieved from reference TRBV18 and TRBJ2-1, is NAGVMQNPRHLVRRRGQEARLRCSPMKGHSHVYWYRQLPEEGLKFMVYLQKENIIDESGMPKERFSAEFPKEGPSILRIQQVVRGDSAAYFCASSPTAGEGSEQFFGPGTRLTVL.

The CDR3 loop reads CASSFDYQSYEQYF. The CDR3 coding sequence is TGTGCCAGCAGTTTTGACTACCAGTCCTACGAGCAGTACTTC. V gene TRBV27 combines with J gene TRBJ2-7, with D tentatively TRBD2 (5 bases). The ends were cut back, 3 bases at V and 1 base at J, with 10 bases in the middle. Germline V gene lookup returns CDR1 MNHEY and CDR2 SMNVEV (reference sequence). This CDR3 spans 14 amino acids.

The chain uses TRBV28 and TRBJ1-2; a possible D gene is TRBD1 (6 bases). This CDR3 contains 14 residues. The V end was cut by 5 bases, the J end by 6 bases, with 16 bases between. The germline CDR1 and CDR2 sequences are MDHEN and SYDVKM. CDR3 in DNA: TGTGCCAGCAGTCCCCGGGGGACATGGAATGGCTACACCTTC. Its translation: CASSPRGTWNGYTF.

The chain employs TRBV2 and TRBJ2-3, with D possibly matching TRBD1 (5 bases). The CDR3 extends over 14 amino acids. V was clipped by 5 bases and J by 5 bases, with 14 bases between them. Germline V lookup: CDR1 SNHLY, CDR2 FYNNEI. CDR3 sequence: CASSRRTREDTQYF. The CDR3 coding sequence is TGTGCCAGCAGTAGAAGGACAAGGGAAGATACGCAGTATTTT.

In DNA, the CDR3 is TGTGCCAGTAGTACAACAGGGTCTAGCAATCAGCCCCAGCATTTT. It is translated as CASSTTGSSNQPQHF. This chain connects TRBV19 to TRBJ1-5; perhaps TRBD1 as D (6 bases). The V end was cut by 4 bases, the J end by 0 bases, with 10 bases between. The germline V gene has CDR1 LNHDA and CDR2 SQIVND (reference sequence). The CDR3 totals 15 residues.

The V and J genes are TRBV5-1 and TRBJ1-1; perhaps TRBD1 as D (5 bases). The CDR3 contains 13 residues. Deletions cut 6 bases from V and 1 base from J, with 10 bases between. Germline V gene lookup returns CDR1 SGHRS and CDR2 YFSETQ. The CDR3 is CASIGVGNTEAFF. CDR3 bases: TGCGCCAGCATAGGGGTGGGGAACACTGAAGCTTTCTTT.

This clone was seen a few times. The rearrangement links TRBV5-6 to TRBJ1-1, with 10 bases identical to TRBD1. This CDR3 spans 16 amino acids. V was clipped by 4 bases and J by 3 bases; unmatched bases: 9. Germline lookup yields CDR1 SGHDT and CDR2 YYEEEE. The CDR3 sequence: CASSRRDRGSYTEAFF. The DNA for the CDR3 is TGTGCCAGCAGCCGCCGGGACAGGGGTTCGTACACTGAAGCTTTCTTT.

Of note for this clone: Germline is not matched at one junction end, which may reflect a read error. The chain employs TRBV6-5 and TRBJ1-2; 9 bases line up with TRBD1. Per germline, CDR1 MNHEY and CDR2 SVGAGI. CDR3 length: 14 residues. The CDR3 protein is CASSDSTGGKGYTF. CDR3 DNA sequence: TGTGCCAGCAGTGACTCTACAGGGGGCAAGGGCTACACCTTC.

The chain employs TRBV20-1 and TRBJ1-4; D not certain. V lost 1 base to trimming and J lost 11 bases, with 8 bases between them. Germline CDR1 and CDR2: DFQATT and SNEGSKA (reference sequence). The length of the CDR3 is 11 residues. This CDR3 is CSARGEVKLFF. The CDR3 nucleotides read TGCAGTGCTAGAGGAGAAGTCAAACTGTTTTTT.

V is TRBV28 and J is TRBJ2-5, with 10 nucleotides matching TRBD1. The CDR3 covers 20 residues. Germline trimming cut 3 bases from V and 5 bases from J; bases unmatched to any gene: 21. The V gene's germline CDR1 is MDHEN and CDR2 SYDVKM. Here the CDR3 DNA reads TGTGCCAGCAGTTTCCTGCTAACCGGGACAGGGGCTCTGTTTACTGAGACCCAGTACTTC. The encoded protein is CASSFLLTGTGALFTETQYF.

The chain links TRBV19 to TRBJ1-1; D is possibly TRBD1 (5 bases). The CDR3 is 14 amino acids. Per the germline V gene, CDR1 is LNHDA and CDR2 is SQIVND (reference sequence). V gave up 5 bases and J gave up 0 bases, with 10 bases separating them. The CDR3 DNA sequence: TGTGCCAGTAGTTTTGAGGGGATGAACACTGAAGCTTTCTTT. Encoded protein: CASSFEGMNTEAFF.

DNA of the CDR3: TGTGCCATCCTTTTAAGGGGATTGTGCACCGGGGAGCTGTTTTTT. Translated, it gives CAILLRGLCTGELFF. J is TRBJ2-2 and V is TRBV6-4; D is perhaps TRBD1 (5 bases). The ends were cut back, 10 bases at V and 4 bases at J, with 19 bases in the middle. The CDR3 runs 15 residues. In germline, CDR1 is MRHNA, CDR2 SNTAGT.

The chain joins TRBV15 to TRBJ2-4, with D possibly matching TRBD1 (6 bases). The length of the CDR3 is 13 residues. Germline V gene data show CDR1 as LNHNV and CDR2 as YYDKDF (reference sequence). V lost 4 bases to trimming and J lost 15 bases, with 19 bases between them. In nucleotides, the CDR3 is TGTGCCACCAGCACACCTACAGGGTACTTGCCGTACTTC. Amino acids: CATSTPTGYLPYF.